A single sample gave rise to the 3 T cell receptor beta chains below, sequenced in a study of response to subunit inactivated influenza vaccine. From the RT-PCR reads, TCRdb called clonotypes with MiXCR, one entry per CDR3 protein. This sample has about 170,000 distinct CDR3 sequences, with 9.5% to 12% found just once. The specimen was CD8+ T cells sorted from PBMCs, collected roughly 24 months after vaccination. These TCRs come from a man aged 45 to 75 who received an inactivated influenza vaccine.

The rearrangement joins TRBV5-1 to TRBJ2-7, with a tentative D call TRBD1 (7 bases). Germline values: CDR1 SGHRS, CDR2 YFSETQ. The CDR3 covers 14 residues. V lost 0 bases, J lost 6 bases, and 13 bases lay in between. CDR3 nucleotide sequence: TGCGCCAGCAGCTTGGGGAGGGGGCTCGGCGAGCAGTACTTC. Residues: CASSLGRGLGEQYF.

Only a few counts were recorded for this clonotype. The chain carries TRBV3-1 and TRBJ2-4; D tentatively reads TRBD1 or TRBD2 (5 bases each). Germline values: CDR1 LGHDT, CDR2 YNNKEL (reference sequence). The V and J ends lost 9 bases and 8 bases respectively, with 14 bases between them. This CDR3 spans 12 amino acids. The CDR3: CASRDADDIQYF. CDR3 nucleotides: TGTGCCAGTCGGGACGCCGATGACATTCAGTACTTC.

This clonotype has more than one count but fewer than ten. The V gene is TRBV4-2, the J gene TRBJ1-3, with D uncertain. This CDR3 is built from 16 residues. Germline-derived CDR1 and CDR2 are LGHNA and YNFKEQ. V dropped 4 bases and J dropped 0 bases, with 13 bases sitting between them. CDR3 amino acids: CASSLLDTSSGNTIYF. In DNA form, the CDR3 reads TGTGCCAGCAGCCTACTGGATACAAGCTCTGGAAACACCATATATTTT.